Shown below are 23 T cell receptor beta chains from a single sample sequenced in a study of blood T cell repertoires in COVID-19. TCRdb keeps only in-frame clones here, not all; method: immunoSEQ multiplex PCR. The table has roughly 68,000 clones, about nine tenths seen once. The sample consisted of peripheral blood. These receptors came from a woman aged 55-69 years with COVID-19, enrolled during active disease.

V and J are TRBV4-3 and TRBJ2-5, with D maybe TRBD2 (6 bases). Germline V gives CDR1 LGHNA, CDR2 YSLEER. The CDR3 is 13 amino acids. V gave up 2 bases and J gave up 4 bases, with 8 bases separating them. This CDR3 is CASSQISGETQYF. CDR3 nucleotide sequence: TGCGCCAGCAGCCAAATTAGCGGAGAGACCCAGTACTTC.

This clone was found many times. The chain links TRBV11-3 to TRBJ1-6; D remains ambiguous. The V and J ends lost 2 bases and 3 bases respectively, with 5 bases between them. Germline values: CDR1 SGHNT, CDR2 YENEEA. CDR3 size: 14 residues. The CDR3 region has the DNA TGTGCCAGCAGCTTAAAACACTATAATTCACCCCTCCACTTT. The encoded protein is CASSLKHYNSPLHF.

The rearrangement links TRBV9 to TRBJ1-6; D uncertain. V dropped 2 bases and J dropped 7 bases, with 10 bases sitting between them. In germline, CDR1 is SGDLS, CDR2 YYNGEE. CDR3 length: 14 amino acids. The DNA of the CDR3 is TGTGCCAGCAGCGTCGAGGGTCGGAATTCACCCCTCCACTTT. It encodes CASSVEGRNSPLHF.

The V call is TRBV7-2, the J call TRBJ2-3; D might be TRBD2 (5 bases). Trimming took 1 base from V and 5 from J, leaving 16 bases between them. The CDR3 consists of 16 residues. Germline assignment: CDR1 SGHTA and CDR2 FQGNSA. The CDR3 is CASSLGGGPVGDTQYF. The DNA of the CDR3 is TGTGCCAGCAGCTTAGGCGGAGGCCCCGTTGGAGATACGCAGTATTTT.

This rearrangement joins TRBV2 to TRBJ2-2; TRBD1 aligns across 9 bases. CDR3 length equals 14 residues. V lost 9 bases, J lost 5 bases, and 7 bases stayed unmatched. Germline CDR1 reads SNHLY; CDR2 reads FYNNEI. In DNA form, the CDR3 reads TGTGCCAGTAATACAGGGGGCAATACCGGGGAGCTGTTTTTT. Protein product: CASNTGGNTGELFF.

The genes are TRBV7-9 and TRBJ1-3; 7 bases are shared with TRBD1. V shed 3 bases and J 2 bases; nucleotides not matched to a gene: 4. CDR1 is SEHNR, CDR2 FQNEAQ, per germline (reference sequence). This CDR3 has 15 residues. The CDR3 DNA follows: TGTGCCAGCAGCTTTCAGGGGGTGGCTGGAAACACCATATATTTT. Residues: CASSFQGVAGNTIYF. The whole variable domain, filled in from reference TRBV7-9 and TRBJ1-3, reads DTGVSQNPRHKITKRGQNVTFRCDPISEHNRLYWYRQTLGQGPEFLTYFQNEAQLEKSRLLSDRFSAERPKGSFSTLEIQRTEQGDSAMYLCASSFQGVAGNTIYFGEGSWLTVV.

This chain uses TRBV5-1 with TRBJ1-2; D not certain. Germline loops: CDR1 SGHRS, CDR2 YFSETQ. The CDR3 is made up of 15 amino acids. The V end was cut by 4 bases, the J end by 4 bases, with 17 bases between. The chain's CDR3 is CASSLSAPILYGYTF. The CDR3, as DNA: TGCGCCAGCAGCCTCAGCGCCCCGATCCTCTATGGCTACACCTTC.

This chain connects TRBV5-5 to TRBJ2-5; D perhaps matches TRBD1 (5 bases). CDR1 and CDR2 from the germline V gene are SGHKS and YYEKEE (reference sequence). V was clipped by 3 bases and J by 5 bases, with 14 bases between them. The CDR3 has 14 amino acids. CDR3 sequence: CASSSFRADETQYF. CDR3 DNA: TGTGCCAGCAGCTCCTTCAGGGCCGACGAGACCCAGTACTTC.

The V and J genes are TRBV5-1 and TRBJ2-3; 13 bases map to TRBD2. The CDR3 is made up of 17 amino acids. The ends lost 4 bases at V and 0 bases at J; junction bases unmatched: 5. Germline loops: CDR1 SGHRS, CDR2 YFSETQ. The CDR3 DNA follows: TGCGCCAGCAGCAAGGAGGGACTAGCGGGAAGCACAGATACGCAGTATTTT. The encoded protein is CASSKEGLAGSTDTQYF.

Here the CDR3 reads CASHPGLAENEQFF. The CDR3 coding sequence is TGCGCCAGCCACCCGGGACTAGCTGAGAATGAGCAGTTCTTC. The V call is TRBV5-1, the J call TRBJ2-1; 9 positions agree with TRBD2. CDR3 length: 14 residues. V was clipped by 7 bases and J by 7 bases; unmatched bases: 9. Looked up from germline, CDR1 is SGHRS and CDR2 is YFSETQ.

The gene calls are TRBV5-4 and TRBJ1-2; D is ambiguous. Germline CDR1 SGHNT, CDR2 YYREEE (reference sequence). The CDR3 extends over 15 amino acids. Trimming cost V 4 bases and J 4 bases, with 17 bases left between them. This CDR3 reads CASSGRDKELYGYTF. In DNA form, the CDR3 reads TGTGCCAGCAGCGGGAGAGACAAGGAACTCTATGGCTACACCTTC.

The chain links TRBV3-1 (or the pseudogene TRBV3-2) to TRBJ2-7; 7 bases map to TRBD1. Germline V CDR1 and CDR2: LGHDT, YNNKEL (reference sequence). The CDR3 is 15 amino acids. V lost 1 base to trimming and J lost 3 bases; unmatched junction nucleotides: 6. The DNA of the CDR3 is TGTGCCAGCAGCCAAGCTCAGGGGGTCGGCTACGAGCAGTACTTC. It encodes CASSQAQGVGYEQYF.

This chain links TRBV5-1 with TRBJ2-3; tentative D call: TRBD1 (6 bases). V was clipped by 4 bases and J by 0 bases, with 15 bases between them. CDR3 length: 16 residues. CDR1 SGHRS and CDR2 YFSETQ come from the germline V gene. In nucleotides, the CDR3 is TGCGCCAGCAGCGCGGGCGTGGGACATAGCACAGATACGCAGTATTTT. As protein: CASSAGVGHSTDTQYF.

This chain uses TRBV7-7 with TRBJ2-5, with a tentative D call TRBD2 (6 bases). V was clipped by 4 bases and J by 1 base, with 13 bases between them. The CDR3 covers 15 residues. Germline loops: CDR1 SSHAT, CDR2 FNYEAQ (reference sequence). The CDR3 nucleotides are TGTGCCAGCAGCTCGTTGCCGGGACTCCAAGAGACCCAGTACTTC. The encoded protein is CASSSLPGLQETQYF.

V usage is TRBV4-1 and J usage is TRBJ1-5; TRBD1 agrees at 10 bases. Trimming cost V 4 bases and J 7 bases; bases outside gene matches: 4. The CDR3 is made up of 14 amino acids. Germline V lookup: CDR1 MGHRA, CDR2 YSYEKL. The CDR3 DNA reads as TGCGCCAGCAGCCCCGACAGGGGGCAACAGCCCCAGCATTTT. Amino acid sequence: CASSPDRGQQPQHF.

V and J are TRBV2 and TRBJ1-1; tentatively, D is TRBD1 (5 bases). The CDR3 is made up of 13 amino acids. Per the germline V gene, CDR1 is SNHLY and CDR2 is FYNNEI. V lost 7 bases, J lost 1 base, and 10 bases lay in between. CDR3 amino acids: CASTHGANTEAFF. The CDR3 DNA is TGTGCCAGCACCCATGGGGCGAACACTGAAGCTTTCTTT.

CDR3 coding DNA: TGTGCCAGCAGTTTTAGCGGACAGGGGGTTTACGAGCAGTACTTC. Protein sequence: CASSFSGQGVYEQYF. The genes are TRBV2 and TRBJ2-7; 10 bases map to TRBD1. Germline V gene lookup returns CDR1 SNHLY and CDR2 FYNNEI. The CDR3 spans 15 residues. The ends lost 5 bases at V and 4 bases at J; junction bases unmatched: 8.

The chain joins TRBV30 to TRBJ1-1; D is possibly TRBD1 (5 bases). Germline V gene data show CDR1 as GTSNPN and CDR2 as SVGIG (reference sequence). The CDR3 consists of 12 residues. V was trimmed by 0 bases and J by 3 bases, leaving 5 bases between them. In DNA form, the CDR3 reads TGTGCCTGGAGTGTACAGGACACTGAAGCTTTCTTT. Translating gives CAWSVQDTEAFF.

The CDR3 is CASSYSIYGQYYGYTF. CDR3 nucleotide sequence: TGTGCCAGCAGTTACTCGATCTACGGACAGTACTATGGCTACACCTTC. The chain is built from TRBV6-5 and TRBJ1-2; maybe TRBD1 (6 bases). CDR1 is MNHEY and CDR2 is SVGAGI in the germline V gene. V was trimmed by 0 bases and J by 3 bases, leaving 14 bases between them. This CDR3 spans 16 amino acids.

V gene TRBV9 combines with J gene TRBJ1-4; D gene ambiguous. The germline V and J ends were trimmed by 2 bases and 6 bases, with 8 bases remaining between them. Germline assignment: CDR1 SGDLS and CDR2 YYNGEE. The CDR3 is 13 residues long. This chain's CDR3 is CASSVGAYEKLFF. The CDR3 DNA follows: TGTGCCAGCAGCGTTGGAGCTTATGAAAAACTGTTTTTT.

J is TRBJ1-4 and V is TRBV30, with 7 bases matching TRBD1. V lost 2 bases to trimming and J lost 5 bases; unmatched junction nucleotides: 5. The CDR3 runs 14 residues. CDR1 and CDR2 from the germline V gene are GTSNPN and SVGIG (reference sequence). As DNA, the CDR3 is TGTGCCTGGAGTTGGACAGGCCAAAATGAAAAACTGTTTTTT. Its translation is CAWSWTGQNEKLFF. Full variable domain (outside the CDR3, taken from reference TRBV30 and TRBJ1-4): SQTIHQWPATLVQPVGSPLSLECTVEGTSNPNLYWYRQAAGRGLQLLFYSVGIGQISSEVPQNLSASRPQDRQFILSSKKLLLSDSGFYLCAWSWTGQNEKLFFGSGTQLSVL.

The chain joins TRBV7-2 to TRBJ2-7; TRBD1 aligns across 10 bases. Trimming cost V 6 bases and J 3 bases; bases outside gene matches: 8. Looked up from germline, CDR1 is SGHTA and CDR2 is FQGNSA. The CDR3 has 15 amino acids. The CDR3: CASSMTGGEVYEQYF. The CDR3 nucleotides are TGTGCCAGCAGTATGACAGGGGGCGAAGTCTACGAGCAGTACTTC.

This chain uses TRBV6-5 with TRBJ2-7; D might be TRBD1 (6 bases). There are 14 residues in the CDR3. Trimming cost V 2 bases and J 4 bases, with 12 bases left between them. The germline gives CDR1 MNHEY, CDR2 SVGAGI. The CDR3 is CASSYGGHPYEQYF. DNA for the CDR3: TGTGCCAGCAGTTACGGGGGACACCCATACGAGCAGTACTTC.